This T cell receptor beta chain was obtained from a study of blood T cell repertoires in COVID-19. Overall study: Samples representing acute and convalescent COVID-19 were sourced from the United States, Italy and Spain.

The germline gives CDR1 LNHDA, CDR2 SQIVND (reference sequence). Trimming cost V 5 bases and J 6 bases, with 20 bases left between them. CDR3 size: 17 residues. Original handling: Scientists estimated how many nucleated cells there were by amplifying reference gene primers. The protocol was immunoSEQ multiplex PCR, while the TCRdb copy is restricted to in-frame clones and leaves out a portion. D and trimming were read from the DNA, whereas the V and J calls and clone size are those reported in that table. The sample gives around 100,000 clones, approximately 91% of which show up once; around 5.5% is in the top ten. The table lists this clone with a few counts.

This TCR came from a human donor in a cohort sampled during active COVID-19. Sequenced: peripheral blood. The V call is TRBV19, the J call TRBJ1-6, with a possible D match to TRBD1 (6 bases). CDR3 protein: CASSPRGGSRGNSPLHF. The CDR3 DNA reads TGTGCCAGTAGTCCCCGTGGGGGAAGCAGGGGTAATTCACCCCTCCACTTT.